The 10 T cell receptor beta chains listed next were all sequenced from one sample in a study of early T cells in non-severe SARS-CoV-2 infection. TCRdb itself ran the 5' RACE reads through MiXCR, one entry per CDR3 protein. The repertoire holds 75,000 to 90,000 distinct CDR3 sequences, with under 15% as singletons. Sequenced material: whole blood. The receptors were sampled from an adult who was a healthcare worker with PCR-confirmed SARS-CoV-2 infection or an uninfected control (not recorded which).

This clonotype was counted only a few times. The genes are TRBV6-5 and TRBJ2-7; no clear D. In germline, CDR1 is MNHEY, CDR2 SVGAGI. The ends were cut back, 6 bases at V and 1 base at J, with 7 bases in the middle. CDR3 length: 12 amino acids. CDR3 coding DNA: TGTGCCAGCAGCCGGAGTTCCTACGAGCAGTACTTC. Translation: CASSRSSYEQYF.

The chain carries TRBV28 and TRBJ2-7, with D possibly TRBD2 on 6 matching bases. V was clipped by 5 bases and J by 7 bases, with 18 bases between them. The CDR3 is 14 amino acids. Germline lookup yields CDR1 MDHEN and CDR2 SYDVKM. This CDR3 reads CASSLLARGGEQYF. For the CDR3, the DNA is TGTGCCAGCAGTCTTCTAGCGAGGGGAGGTGAGCAGTACTTC.

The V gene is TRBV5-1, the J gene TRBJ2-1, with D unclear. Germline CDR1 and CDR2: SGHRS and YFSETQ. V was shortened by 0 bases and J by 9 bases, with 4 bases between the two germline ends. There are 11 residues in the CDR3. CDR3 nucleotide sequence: TGCGCCAGCAGCTTGGAGGGTGAGCAGTTCTTC. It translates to CASSLEGEQFF.

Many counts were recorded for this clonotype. The CDR3 DNA is TGCGCCAGCAGCCCGGGATACAACTACGAGCAGTACTTC. This translates into CASSPGYNYEQYF. J is TRBJ2-7 and V is TRBV5-1; D possibly corresponds to TRBD2 (5 bases). This CDR3 region has 13 residues. V gave up 4 bases and J gave up 3 bases, with 11 bases separating them. In germline, CDR1 is SGHRS, CDR2 YFSETQ.

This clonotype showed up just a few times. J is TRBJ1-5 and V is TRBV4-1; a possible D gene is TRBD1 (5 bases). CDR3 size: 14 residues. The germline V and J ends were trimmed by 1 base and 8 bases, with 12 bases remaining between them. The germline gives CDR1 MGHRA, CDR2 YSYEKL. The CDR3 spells CASSQVGGPEPQHF. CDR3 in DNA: TGCGCCAGCAGCCAAGTGGGGGGTCCGGAGCCCCAGCATTTT.

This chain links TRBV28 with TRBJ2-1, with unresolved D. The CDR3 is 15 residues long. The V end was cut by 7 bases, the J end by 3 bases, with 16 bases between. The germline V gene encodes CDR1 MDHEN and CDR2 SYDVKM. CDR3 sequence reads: CASTPGFDDYNEQFF. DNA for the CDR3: TGTGCCAGCACCCCCGGGTTTGACGACTACAATGAGCAGTTCTTC. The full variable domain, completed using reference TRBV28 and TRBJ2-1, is DVKVTQSSRYLVKRTGEKVFLECVQDMDHENMFWYRQDPGLGLRLIYFSYDVKMKEKGDIPEGYSVSREKKERFSLILESASTNQTSMYLCASTPGFDDYNEQFFGPGTRLTVL.

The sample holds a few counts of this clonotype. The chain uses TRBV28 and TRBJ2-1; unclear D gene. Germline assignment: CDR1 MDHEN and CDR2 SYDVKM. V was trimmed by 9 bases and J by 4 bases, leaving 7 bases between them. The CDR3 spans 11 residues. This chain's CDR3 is CASHSYNEQFF. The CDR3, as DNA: TGTGCCAGTCATAGTTACAATGAGCAGTTCTTC.

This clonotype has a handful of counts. The CDR3 coding sequence is TGCGCCAGCAGCTTAGAAGACGATTCACCCCTCCACTTT. Residues: CASSLEDDSPLHF. The chain links TRBV5-1 to TRBJ1-6, with unresolved D. Germline lookup yields CDR1 SGHRS and CDR2 YFSETQ. The V end was cut by 2 bases, the J end by 8 bases, with 8 bases between. CDR3 size: 13 residues.

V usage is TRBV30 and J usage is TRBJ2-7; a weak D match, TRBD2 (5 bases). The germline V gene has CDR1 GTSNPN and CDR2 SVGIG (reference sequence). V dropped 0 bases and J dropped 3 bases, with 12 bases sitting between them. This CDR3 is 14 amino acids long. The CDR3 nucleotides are TGTGCCTGGAGTGTATCGGACTTCTTCTACGAGCAGTACTTC. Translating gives CAWSVSDFFYEQYF.

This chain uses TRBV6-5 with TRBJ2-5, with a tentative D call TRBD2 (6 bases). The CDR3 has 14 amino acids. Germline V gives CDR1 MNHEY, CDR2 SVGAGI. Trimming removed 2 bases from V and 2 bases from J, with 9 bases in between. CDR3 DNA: TGTGCCAGCAGTTACAGCCGGGAGCAAGAGACCCAGTACTTC. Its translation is CASSYSREQETQYF.